The clone carrying this T cell receptor beta chain was picked up a small number of times. The data stem from a study of technical replicates of blood from several donors. Germline lookup yields CDR1 KGHSH and CDR2 LQKENI. This CDR3 contains 13 residues. V gave up 0 bases and J gave up 9 bases, with 11 bases separating them. Using immunoSEQ multiplex PCR, the repertoire was profiled, and TCRdb retains in-frame clones only, with some absent. This sample has approximately 76,000 clones, with about 86% found just once. This receptor was obtained from a human donor in good health. Some clones in this sample may be carry-over from other donors' samples. This sequence joins TRBV18 and TRBJ2-5; no reliable D call. The sequenced material came from PBMCs. The CDR3 reads CASSPPQSLAQYF. CDR3 coding DNA: TGTGCCAGCTCACCACCCCAGTCGCTGGCCCAGTACTTC.